Listed below are T cell receptor beta chains from one sample, sequenced in a study of response to subunit inactivated influenza vaccine. TCRdb reanalysed the RT-PCR reads using MiXCR and keeps one entry per CDR3 protein. The repertoire includes fewer than 700,000 distinct CDR3 sequences, 13% of them detected once, and about an eighth sits in the top ten. The sequences come from PBMCs from blood, collected roughly 6 weeks after vaccination. Receptors were obtained from a man aged 50-59 years who received an inactivated influenza vaccine. Both conserved end residues are part of each CDR3. The D gene is left open where the match is weak. Clone sizes are given selectively: once, few, many, or a class where the clone is expanded.

J gene | D gene | clone size | V gene | CDR3 protein | CDR3 DNA
TRBJ2-3 | NA | many | TRBV12-3/TRBV12-4 | CASSFFGTDTQYF | TGTGCCAGCAGTTTCTTTGGCACAGATACGCAGTATTTT
TRBJ2-7 | TRBD1 | few | TRBV12-3/TRBV12-4 | CASSSPITGGLYEQYF | TGTGCCAGCAGTTCCCCGATTACAGGGGGCCTTTACGAGCAGTACTTC
TRBJ2-2 | TRBD2 | many | TRBV24-1 | CATSDAGGVTGELFF | TGTGCCACCAGTGATGCGGGAGGTGTAACCGGGGAGCTGTTTTTT
TRBJ2-1 | NA | NA | TRBV24-1 | CATSDQGIQFF | TGTGCCACCAGTGACCAGGGGATTCAGTTCTTC
TRBJ1-2 | TRBD1 | few | TRBV4-2 | CASSQEGTGGFYGYTF | TGTGCCAGCAGCCAGGAGGGGACAGGGGGGTTTTATGGCTACACCTTC
TRBJ2-3 | TRBD2 | NA | TRBV29-1 | CSVDGRDYTDTQYF | TGCAGCGTTGATGGCAGGGACTACACAGATACGCAGTATTTT
TRBJ2-5 | NA | few | TRBV11-2 | CASREQVYQETQYF | TGTGCCAGCAGGGAACAGGTGTACCAAGAGACCCAGTACTTC
TRBJ2-7 | TRBD2 | NA | TRBV20-1 | CSARDPLADTYEQYF | TGCAGTGCTAGAGATCCTCTAGCGGACACCTACGAGCAGTACTTC
TRBJ2-7 | NA | many | TRBV3-1 | CASSQVSDYEQYF | TGTGCCAGCAGCCAAGTCAGTGACTACGAGCAGTACTTC
TRBJ1-4 | NA | many | TRBV5-1 | CASSLEPGEKLFF | TGCGCCAGCAGCTTGGAACCGGGGGAAAAACTGTTTTTT
TRBJ2-3 | NA | many | TRBV5-1 | CASSPPGGRGTDTQYF | TGCGCCAGCAGCCCCCCCGGGGGGCGAGGTACAGATACGCAGTATTTT
TRBJ1-5 | TRBD1 | many | TRBV2 | CASSEVDRNQPQHF | TGTGCCAGCAGTGAAGTGGACAGGAATCAGCCCCAGCATTTT
TRBJ2-1 | NA | many | TRBV5-1 | CASSLVLATSSYNEQFF | TGCGCCAGCAGCTTGGTGCTAGCGACGAGCTCCTACAATGAGCAGTTCTTC
TRBJ2-3 | NA | many | TRBV20-1 | CSARDIQGMTTDTQYF | TGCAGTGCTAGAGATATCCAGGGGATGACTACAGATACGCAGTATTTT
TRBJ2-5 | TRBD2 | NA | TRBV27 | CASSSRGGLAGVSPQYF | TGTGCCAGCAGTTCGAGGGGGGGACTAGCGGGAGTTAGTCCCCAGTACTTC
TRBJ1-1 | TRBD1 | many | TRBV9 | CASSVTGQGRTEAFF | TGTGCCAGCAGCGTAACGGGACAGGGGAGAACTGAAGCTTTCTTT
TRBJ2-1 | NA | few | TRBV6-2/TRBV6-3 | CASGEEQFF | TGTGCCAGCGGAGAAGAGCAGTTCTTC
TRBJ2-5 | NA | few | TRBV9 | CASSVLSGFIQETQYF | TGTGCCAGCAGCGTTTTAAGCGGGTTTATCCAAGAGACCCAGTACTTC
TRBJ2-1 | TRBD2 | many | TRBV15 | CATSTDRTSGTYNEQFF | TGTGCCACCAGCACCGATAGGACTAGCGGGACTTACAATGAGCAGTTCTTC
TRBJ1-1 | NA | few | TRBV29-1 | CSVGDQPLNTEAFF | TGCAGCGTTGGTGACCAGCCCTTGAACACTGAAGCTTTCTTT
TRBJ1-1 | NA | few | TRBV11-2 | CASSLSAGAAEAFF | TGTGCCAGCAGCTTAAGTGCGGGGGCGGCTGAAGCTTTCTTT
TRBJ2-1 | TRBD2 | few | TRBV20-1 | CSAIAGEEYEQFF | TGCAGTGCTATAGCGGGAGAGGAGTATGAGCAGTTCTTC
TRBJ1-5 | NA | NA | TRBV4-3 | CASSQDYRVSQPQHF | TGCGCCAGCAGCCAGGATTACAGGGTTAGTCAGCCCCAGCATTTT
TRBJ2-7 | NA | many | TRBV7-2 | CASSVRTLYEQYF | TGTGCCAGCAGCGTCAGGACCTTATACGAGCAGTACTTC
TRBJ1-2 | TRBD1 | few | TRBV6-5 | CASRTFRQGDYGYTF | TGTGCCAGCCGTACTTTCCGGCAGGGGGACTATGGCTACACCTTC
TRBJ2-7 | TRBD1 | few | TRBV20-1 | CSARLDRGVYEQYF | TGCAGTGCCAGGTTGGACAGGGGCGTTTACGAGCAGTACTTC
TRBJ1-5 | NA | few | TRBV20-1 | CSARDERDFNQPQHF | TGCAGTGCTAGAGATGAGAGAGACTTTAATCAGCCCCAGCATTTT
TRBJ2-1 | NA | few | TRBV12-3/TRBV12-4 | CASSGRGIYNEQFF | TGTGCCAGCAGCGGACGGGGGATTTACAATGAGCAGTTCTTC
TRBJ1-5 | NA | many | TRBV11-2 | CASSLDRDQPQHF | TGTGCCAGCAGCTTAGACAGGGACCAGCCCCAGCATTTT
TRBJ2-2 | NA | NA | TRBV4-3 | CASSQDRTNIGPGELFF | TGCGCCAGCAGCCAAGATAGGACAAACATCGGCCCCGGGGAGCTGTTTTTT
TRBJ1-5 | NA | NA | TRBV4-1 | CASSQVPGGNQPQHF | TGCGCCAGCAGCCAAGTCCCAGGGGGCAATCAGCCCCAGCATTTT
TRBJ2-4 | NA | many | TRBV14 | CASSKGPSPAKNIQYF | TGTGCCAGCAGCAAAGGACCCTCCCCAGCCAAAAACATTCAGTACTTC
TRBJ2-7 | NA | NA | TRBV12-3/TRBV12-4 | CASSFRAGYEQYF | TGTGCCAGCAGTTTCCGGGCGGGATACGAGCAGTACTTC
TRBJ1-2 | TRBD1 | many | TRBV12-3/TRBV12-4 | CATEDRRRGYTF | TGTGCCACCGAGGACAGGCGTAGGGGCTACACCTTC
TRBJ2-1 | TRBD2 | NA | TRBV24-1 | CATSDPLAGGGYNEQFF | TGTGCCACCAGTGATCCGTTAGCGGGAGGGGGTTACAATGAGCAGTTCTTC
TRBJ2-2 | TRBD2 | NA | TRBV7-2 | CASRGGTYTGELFF | TGTGCCAGCCGGGGAGGGACTTACACCGGGGAGCTGTTTTTT
TRBJ2-1 | TRBD2 | few | TRBV27 | CASSPLAGGPPEQFF | TGTGCCAGCAGTCCTCTAGCGGGAGGGCCCCCTGAGCAGTTCTTC
TRBJ2-7 | NA | NA | TRBV5-6 | CASSLRRAEQYF | TGTGCCAGCAGCTTGAGACGTGCCGAGCAGTACTTC
TRBJ2-2 | NA | NA | TRBV4-3 | CASSLLGAGGELFF | TGCGCCAGCAGCCTTCTGGGGGCAGGCGGGGAGCTGTTTTTT
TRBJ2-7 | NA | many | TRBV20-1 | CSARVRTSYEQYF | TGCAGTGCTAGGGTCAGGACCTCCTACGAGCAGTACTTC
TRBJ2-7 | TRBD1 | NA | TRBV20-1 | CSAIGDRDEQYF | TGCAGTGCTATCGGGGACAGGGATGAACAGTACTTC
TRBJ2-3 | TRBD1 | few | TRBV28 | CASSSEGARVYF | TGTGCCAGCAGTTCAGAGGGGGCGCGGGTCTATTTT
TRBJ1-4 | NA | few | TRBV12-3/TRBV12-4 | CASRRQTNEKLFF | TGTGCCAGCAGAAGACAAACTAATGAAAAACTGTTTTTT
TRBJ1-6 | TRBD1 | few | TRBV12-3/TRBV12-4 | CASSIGGQGSPLHF | TGTGCCAGCAGTATAGGGGGACAGGGTTCACCCCTCCACTTT
TRBJ2-3 | TRBD2 | few | TRBV7-9 | CASSQSLAGGDTQYF | TGTGCCAGCAGCCAATCCCTAGCGGGCGGTGATACGCAGTATTTT
TRBJ2-7 | TRBD2 | NA | TRBV7-2 | CASSSRLAGEQYF | TGTGCCAGCAGCTCCAGACTAGCGGGGGAGCAGTACTTC
TRBJ2-7 | TRBD1 | NA | TRBV20-1 | CSASRDRSEQYF | TGCAGTGCTAGCCGGGACAGGAGCGAGCAGTACTTC
TRBJ2-1 | NA | few | TRBV7-9 | CASSSGVRWGLNEQFF | TGTGCCAGCAGCTCAGGGGTCCGGTGGGGTCTCAATGAGCAGTTCTTC
TRBJ2-3 | TRBD2 | few | TRBV20-1 | CSASLLAGGPDTQYF | TGCAGTGCTTCCCTACTAGCGGGGGGGCCCGATACGCAGTATTTT
TRBJ2-3 | NA | NA | TRBV7-9 | CASSLFSGHTDTQYF | TGTGCCAGCAGCTTATTCTCTGGCCACACAGATACGCAGTATTTT
TRBJ2-3 | NA | few | TRBV7-2 | CASSFSPTLVGAGGPDTQYF | TGTGCCAGCAGCTTTAGCCCCACCCTCGTCGGGGCAGGGGGGCCAGATACGCAGTATTTT